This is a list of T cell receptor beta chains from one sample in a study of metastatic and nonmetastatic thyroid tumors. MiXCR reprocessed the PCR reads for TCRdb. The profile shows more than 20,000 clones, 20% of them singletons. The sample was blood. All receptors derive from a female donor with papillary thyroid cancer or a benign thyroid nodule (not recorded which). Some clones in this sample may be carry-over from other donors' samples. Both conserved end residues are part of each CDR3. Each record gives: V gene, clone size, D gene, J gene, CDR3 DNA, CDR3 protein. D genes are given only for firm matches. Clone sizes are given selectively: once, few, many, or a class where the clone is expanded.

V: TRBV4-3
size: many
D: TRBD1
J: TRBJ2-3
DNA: TGCGCCAGCAGCCAAGACCCCGACAGGGGTGGAAATACGCAGTATTTT
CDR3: CASSQDPDRGGNTQYF

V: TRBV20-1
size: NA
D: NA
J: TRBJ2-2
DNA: TGCAGTGCTAGAGACCCACATACAGGGCACACCGGGGAGCTGTTTTTT
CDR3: CSARDPHTGHTGELFF

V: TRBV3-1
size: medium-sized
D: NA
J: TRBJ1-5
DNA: TGTGCCAGCAGCCAATCCGGGTCGGATCAGCCCCAGCATTTT
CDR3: CASSQSGSDQPQHF

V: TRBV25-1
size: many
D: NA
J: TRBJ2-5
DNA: TGTGCCAGCAGTGCATCTCGGACCCAGTACTTC
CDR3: CASSASRTQYF

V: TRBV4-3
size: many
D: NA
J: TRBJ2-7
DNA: TGCGCCAGCAGCCAAGTGGGGGGCTCCTACGAGCAGTACTTC
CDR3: CASSQVGGSYEQYF

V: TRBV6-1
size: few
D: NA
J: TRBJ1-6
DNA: TGTGCCAGCAGTCAACAGGCCCTCGCCTATAATTCACCCCTCCACTTT
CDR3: CASSQQALAYNSPLHF

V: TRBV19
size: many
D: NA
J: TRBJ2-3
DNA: TGTGCCAGTAGTATCGGCGCCACAGATACGCAGTATTTT
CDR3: CASSIGATDTQYF

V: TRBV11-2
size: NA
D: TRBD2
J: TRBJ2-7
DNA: TGTGCCAGCAGCTTAGATAGTTGGGGGGGTTACGAGCAGTACTTC
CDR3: CASSLDSWGGYEQYF

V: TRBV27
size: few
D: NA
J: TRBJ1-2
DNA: TGTGCCAGCAGACCAACGGACAGCGGATCTTCGGGGGGCTACACCTTC
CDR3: CASRPTDSGSSGGYTF

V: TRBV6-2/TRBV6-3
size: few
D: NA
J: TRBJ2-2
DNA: TGTGCCAGCAGTTGGGGGGCCGGGGAGCTGTTTTTT
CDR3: CASSWGAGELFF

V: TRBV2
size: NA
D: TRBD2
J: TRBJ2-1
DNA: TGTGCCAGCAGTTCTAGCGGGGTCTACAATGAGCAGTTCTTC
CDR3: CASSSSGVYNEQFF

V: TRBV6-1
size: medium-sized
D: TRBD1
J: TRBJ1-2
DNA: TGTGCCAGCCCGACCGGGACAGGGGACGGTGGCTACACCTTC
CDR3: CASPTGTGDGGYTF

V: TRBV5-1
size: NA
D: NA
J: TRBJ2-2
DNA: TGCGCCAGCAGCCCCCATACCGGGACAACGAACACCGGGGAGCTGTTTTTT
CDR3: CASSPHTGTTNTGELFF

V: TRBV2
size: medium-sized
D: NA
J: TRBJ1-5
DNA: TGTGCCAGCAGTGCAGGGGTGGGGCAGCCCCAGCATTTT
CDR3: CASSAGVGQPQHF

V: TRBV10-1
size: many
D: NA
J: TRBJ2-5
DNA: TGCGCCAGCAGCGGCGGACCCCTGGGGACCCAGTACTTC
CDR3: CASSGGPLGTQYF

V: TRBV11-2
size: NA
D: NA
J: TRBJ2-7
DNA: TGTGCCAGCAGCTTACGGATTGGCAGATCCTACGAGCAGTACTTC
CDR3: CASSLRIGRSYEQYF